This T cell receptor beta chain is drawn from a study of blood T cells in healthy people across ages. Findings and caveats of the study: Observed TCR beta diversity per million T cells went down as age went up. This fall followed a roughly linear course with age. TCR beta diversity tracked closely with naive T cell percentage.

Around 10 milliliters of peripheral blood were drawn from each donor. Each sample gave at least 6.5 million isolated PBMCs. V was clipped by 6 bases and J by 6 bases, with 12 bases between them. The CDR3 sequence is 13 residues long. Germline loops: CDR1 DFQATT, CDR2 SNEGSKA (reference sequence). With regard to this clonotype: Its antigen remains unidentified.

The authors ran a second PCR of 7 to 11 cycles using a sample-barcoded 5' primer and a J-beta primer mix. Each CDR3 protein is one row after TCRdb ran MiXCR on the 5' RACE reads. Of roughly 1,300,000 distinct CDR3 sequences in the sample, approximately 63% were seen once. The chain is built from TRBV20-1 and TRBJ1-6; tentatively, D is TRBD1 (6 bases). The sequence derives from a man younger than 35 in good health. The specimen was blood. The CDR3 here is CSARGRVNSPLHF. The CDR3, as DNA: TGCAGTGCCAGGGGACGGGTTAATTCACCCCTCCACTTT.